The 6 T cell receptor beta chains given below trace back to one sample, sequenced in a study of blood T cells in healthy people across ages. The use of a sample-barcoded 5' primer and a J-beta primer mix characterized a second PCR of about 7 to 12 cycles. TCRdb re-called the 5' RACE reads through MiXCR, storing one row per CDR3 protein. The data contain some 850,000 distinct CDR3 sequences, about 26% of them singletons. This sample also belongs to another study, concerning T cells of mothers and their children.

Sequenced input: blood. The receptors here all came from a boy aged 10-17 years in good health.

The table lists this clonotype with a few counts. CDR3 residues: CASSEWGRRGNEKLFF. The CDR3, as DNA: TGTGCCAGCAGTGAATGGGGGAGAAGGGGGAATGAAAAACTGTTTTTT. The V gene is TRBV25-1, the J gene TRBJ1-4, with TRBD1 as a possible D gene (6 bases). The CDR3 extends over 16 amino acids. Germline V gives CDR1 MGHDK, CDR2 SYGVNS. V was trimmed by 1 base and J by 5 bases, leaving 14 bases between them.

The table lists this clonotype with many counts. The rearrangement uses TRBV2 and TRBJ2-5, with 11 bases aligning to TRBD1. This CDR3 has 15 amino acids. The V segment lost 7 bases and the J segment 5 bases; nucleotides outside the gene matches: 9. CDR1 and CDR2 (germline): SNHLY, FYNNEI. As DNA, the CDR3 is TGTGCCAGCAACTCCGGACAGGGGGCGTGGGAGACCCAGTACTTC. Residues: CASNSGQGAWETQYF. The whole variable domain, remainder taken from reference TRBV2 and TRBJ2-5, is EPEVTQTPSHQVTQMGQEVILRCVPISNHLYFYWYRQILGQKVEFLVSFYNNEISEKSEIFDDQFSVERPDGSNFTLKIRSTKLEDSAMYFCASNSGQGAWETQYFGPGTRLLVL.

This clonotype was counted only a few times. This chain joins TRBV18 and TRBJ1-4, with a possible D match to TRBD1 (5 bases). The CDR3 contains 14 residues. Germline V gene sequence: CDR1 KGHSH, CDR2 LQKENI. Trimming left V 0 bases short and J 8 bases short, with 10 bases between. CDR3 DNA sequence: TGTGCCAGCTCACCACCCCCCTCAGGGGAAAAACTGTTTTTT. Protein: CASSPPPSGEKLFF.

The V gene is TRBV3-1, the J gene TRBJ2-7, with 10 nucleotides matching TRBD1. Trimming at V came to 5 bases and at J to 2 bases, leaving 3 bases not matched to a gene. Per the germline V gene, CDR1 is LGHDT and CDR2 is YNNKEL (reference sequence). The CDR3 sequence is 14 residues long. The CDR3, as DNA: TGTGCCAGCAGCGGCGGGACAGGGGCCTACGAGCAGTACTTC. Translating it yields CASSGGTGAYEQYF.

CDR3 DNA sequence: TGTGCCAGCAGCTTGCGGGGACAGGGCGTGGACGAGCAGTACTTC. Its protein product is CASSLRGQGVDEQYF. The chain combines TRBV7-9 with TRBJ2-5; 9 bases match TRBD1. The J call may be incorrect, as the DNA end agrees better with TRBJ2-7. The CDR3 loop spans 15 amino acids. Germline CDR1 is SEHNR and CDR2 is FQNEAQ (reference sequence).

This clonotype was counted a few times. The rearrangement links TRBV7-9 to TRBJ2-4; maybe TRBD2 (5 bases). Germline-derived CDR1 and CDR2 are SEHNR and FQNEAQ (reference sequence). This CDR3 is built from 15 residues. Trimming left V 0 bases short and J 9 bases short, with 15 bases between. The DNA of the CDR3 is TGTGCCAGCAGCTTAGCGGTCAGCGGTCTCGGCATTCAGTACTTC. Its protein product is CASSLAVSGLGIQYF.